A selection of T cell receptor beta chains follows, all from one sample in a study of cytomegalovirus exposure and HLA in healthy donors. The data were produced by immunoSEQ multiplex PCR, yet TCRdb's version contains in-frame clones alone and is incomplete. The record lists 65,000 to 90,000 clones, of which the ten most abundant hold roughly 2.8%. The specimen sequenced was PBMCs. The receptors originated from a man aged 35 to 55 in good health and CMV-seronegative. The CDR3 runs from the conserved cysteine through the conserved F or W. D genes are given only for firm matches.

d_call	v_call	j_call	cdr3_aa
TRBD2	TRBV7-9	TRBJ2-1	CASSLEAGGTRAQFF
TRBD1	TRBV13	TRBJ1-1	CASSTRGLGVDTEAFF
-	TRBV4-1	TRBJ2-1	CASSQDPHRDNEQFF
-	TRBV6-6	TRBJ2-2	CASRPREETGELFF
-	TRBV28	TRBJ1-1	CASSLDTGMGNTEAFF
TRBD1	TRBV11-3	TRBJ2-2	CASSFTGAGTGELFF
-	TRBV18	TRBJ2-7	CASSPRAGTRTYEQYF
TRBD1	TRBV15	TRBJ2-7	CATSSPGQGIAQYF
TRBD2	TRBV30	TRBJ2-7	CAWSPLAGVSYEQYF
-	TRBV28	TRBJ1-2	CASSLLQKNYGYTF
-	TRBV7-7	TRBJ2-5	CASSPDSSNVPQETQYF
-	TRBV7-2	TRBJ2-7	CASSPVDRPAYEQYF
-	TRBV4-1	TRBJ1-1	CASSQGEGGTSWNTEAFF
-	TRBV29-1	-	CSVEFPGSSYEQYF
TRBD1	TRBV28	TRBJ1-1	CAAGTGLGEAFF
TRBD1	TRBV11-2	TRBJ1-6	CASSWDRVGVAPLHF
TRBD2	TRBV5-1	TRBJ2-3	CASSFGSGRPSTDTQYF
-	TRBV9	TRBJ2-2	CASSVSKLGGLFF
TRBD1	TRBV7-9	TRBJ1-2	CASSFATTGGYGYTF
TRBD1	TRBV6-5	TRBJ1-1	CASSYSRQGASEAFF
-	TRBV18	TRBJ1-6	CASSPDRTNSPLHF
TRBD1	TRBV29-1	TRBJ2-1	CSADRGDNEQFF
TRBD2	TRBV5-1	TRBJ2-1	CASGSLAGGGNEQFF
-	TRBV7-3	TRBJ1-1	CASSYTKNTEAFF